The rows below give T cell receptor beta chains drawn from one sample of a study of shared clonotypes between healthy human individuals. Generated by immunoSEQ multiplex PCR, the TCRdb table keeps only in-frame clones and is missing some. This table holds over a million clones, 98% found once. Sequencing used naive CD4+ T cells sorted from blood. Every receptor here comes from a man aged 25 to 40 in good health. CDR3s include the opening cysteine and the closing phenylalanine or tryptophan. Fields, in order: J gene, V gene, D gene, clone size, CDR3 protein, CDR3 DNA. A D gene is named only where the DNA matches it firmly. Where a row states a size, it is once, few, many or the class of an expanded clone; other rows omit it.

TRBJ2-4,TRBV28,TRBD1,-,CASSLPGQASIQYF,TGTGCCAGCAGTTTACCGGGACAGGCTAGCATTCAGTACTTC
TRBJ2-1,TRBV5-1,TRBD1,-,CASSSTRGPNEQFF,TGCGCCAGCAGCAGTACGAGGGGGCCCAATGAGCAGTTCTTC
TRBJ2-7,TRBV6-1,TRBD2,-,CASSHLGAGAYEQYF,TGTGCCAGCAGCCACTTGGGAGCGGGAGCCTACGAGCAGTACTTC
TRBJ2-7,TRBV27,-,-,CASSFFPGAQVYEQYF,TGTGCCAGCAGTTTCTTCCCGGGGGCTCAAGTCTACGAGCAGTACTTC
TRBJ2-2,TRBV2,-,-,CASSDDRLNTGELFF,TGTGCCAGCAGTGACGACAGACTGAACACCGGGGAGCTGTTTTTT
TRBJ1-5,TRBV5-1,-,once,CASSLSGATDQAQHF,TGCGCCAGCAGCTTGAGTGGGGCGACAGACCAAGCCCAGCATTTT
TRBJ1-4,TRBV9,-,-,CASSPAYEAATNEKLFF,TGTGCCAGCAGCCCCGCTTACGAGGCCGCAACTAATGAAAAACTGTTTTTT
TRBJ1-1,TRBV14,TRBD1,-,CASSHKRGLRNTEAFF,TGTGCCAGCAGTCACAAGAGGGGGCTGAGGAACACTGAAGCTTTCTTT
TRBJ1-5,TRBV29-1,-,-,CSPKGGSQPQHF,TGCAGCCCCAAGGGCGGGAGTCAGCCCCAGCATTTT
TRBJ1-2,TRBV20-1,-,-,CSARTTWGYTF,TGCAGTGCTAGGACTACTTGGGGCTACACCTTC
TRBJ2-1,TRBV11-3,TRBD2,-,CASSLESGLAAYNEQFF,TGTGCCAGCAGCTTAGAGTCGGGACTAGCGGCCTACAATGAGCAGTTCTTC
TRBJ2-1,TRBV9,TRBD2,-,CASSGTSGRVPYGEQFF,TGTGCCAGCAGCGGGACTAGCGGGAGGGTACCGTACGGGGAGCAGTTCTTC
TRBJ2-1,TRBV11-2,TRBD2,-,CASSRLAGVSEFF,TGTGCCAGCAGCCGTCTAGCGGGGGTGAGCGAGTTCTTC
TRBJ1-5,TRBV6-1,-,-,CATESRGNQPQHF,TGTGCCACCGAGTCTAGAGGCAATCAGCCCCAGCATTTT
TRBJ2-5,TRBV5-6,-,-,CASSLVGSETQYF,TGTGCCAGCAGCTTAGTGGGGTCGGAGACCCAGTACTTC
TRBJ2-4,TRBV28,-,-,CASSLMWRGTKNIQYF,TGTGCCAGCAGTTTAATGTGGCGCGGGACCAAAAACATTCAGTACTTC
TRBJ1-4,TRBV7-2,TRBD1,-,CASSFQGATNEKLFF,TGTGCCAGCAGCTTTCAGGGGGCAACTAATGAAAAACTGTTTTTT
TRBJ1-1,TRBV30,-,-,CAWRSVTEAFF,TGTGCCTGGCGAAGCGTCACTGAAGCTTTCTTT
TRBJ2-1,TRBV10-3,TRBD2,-,CAISFTSGSDEQFF,TGTGCCATCAGCTTCACTAGCGGGAGTGACGAGCAGTTCTTC
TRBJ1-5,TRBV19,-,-,CASSTRRTVYSNQPQHF,TGTGCCAGTAGTACCAGACGGACAGTTTATAGCAATCAGCCCCAGCATTTT
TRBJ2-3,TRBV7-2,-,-,CASSLLLAESTDTQYF,TGTGCCAGCAGCTTACTGCTAGCTGAGAGCACAGATACGCAGTATTTT
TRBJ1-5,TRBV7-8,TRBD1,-,CASSTENRGLNQPQHF,TGTGCCAGCAGCACGGAGAACAGGGGGCTAAATCAGCCCCAGCATTTT
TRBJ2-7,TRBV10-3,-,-,CAISDGLSHEQYF,TGTGCCATCAGTGATGGGCTATCCCACGAGCAGTACTTC
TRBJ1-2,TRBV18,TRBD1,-,CASSPGQGANYGYTF,TGTGCCAGCTCACCGGGACAGGGGGCGAACTATGGCTACACCTTC
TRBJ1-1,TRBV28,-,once,CASGTHLGGTEAFF,TGTGCCAGTGGGACTCACTTAGGAGGCACTGAAGCTTTCTTT
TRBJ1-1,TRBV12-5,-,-,CASGLTGGHTEAFF,TGTGCTAGTGGCCTGACCGGAGGACACACTGAAGCTTTCTTT
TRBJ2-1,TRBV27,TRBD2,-,CASSLERGIWYNEQFF,TGTGCCAGCAGTTTAGAGCGGGGGATTTGGTACAATGAGCAGTTCTTC
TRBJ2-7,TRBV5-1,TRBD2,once,CASSGLAGGSSYEQYF,TGCGCCAGCAGTGGGCTAGCGGGAGGCAGCTCCTACGAGCAGTACTTC
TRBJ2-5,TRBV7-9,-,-,CASSSTPGKETQYF,TGTGCCAGCAGCTCCACCCCAGGGAAAGAGACCCAGTACTTC
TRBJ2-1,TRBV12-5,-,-,CASGLGGSYNEQFF,TGTGCTAGTGGTTTGGGTGGGTCCTACAATGAGCAGTTCTTC
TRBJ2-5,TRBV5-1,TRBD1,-,CASSRGLGETQYF,TGCGCCAGCAGTAGGGGGCTCGGAGAGACCCAGTACTTC
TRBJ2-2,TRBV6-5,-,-,CASRTENRNTGELFF,TGTGCCAGCAGAACGGAGAACCGGAACACCGGGGAGCTGTTTTTT
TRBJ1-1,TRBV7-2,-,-,CASRAGETTLNTEAFF,TGTGCCAGCAGGGCGGGTGAGACTACCCTGAACACTGAAGCTTTCTTT
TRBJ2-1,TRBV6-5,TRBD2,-,CASRRPSGSKDEQFF,TGTGCCAGCAGGCGACCTAGCGGGAGTAAGGATGAGCAGTTCTTC
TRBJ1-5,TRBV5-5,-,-,CASSPTSGVHQPQHF,TGTGCCAGCAGCCCCACCTCGGGTGTTCATCAGCCCCAGCATTTT
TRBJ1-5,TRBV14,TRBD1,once,CASSRTGDLQPQHF,TGTGCCAGCAGCCGGACAGGGGATCTTCAGCCCCAGCATTTT
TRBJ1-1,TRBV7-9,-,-,CASSLAEGNTEAFF,TGTGCCAGCAGCTTAGCGGAGGGGAACACTGAAGCTTTCTTT
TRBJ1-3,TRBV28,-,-,CASSPPGTLVLDRAGNTIYF,TGTGCCAGCAGTCCACCCGGGACCCTGGTTTTAGATAGGGCTGGAAACACCATATATTTT
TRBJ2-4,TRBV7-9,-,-,CASSLALGSGKNIQYF,TGTGCCAGCAGCTTAGCGCTCGGCAGTGGGAAAAACATTCAGTACTTC
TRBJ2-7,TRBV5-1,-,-,CASSLGPISYEQYF,TGCGCCAGCAGCTTGGGACCCATCTCCTACGAGCAGTACTTC
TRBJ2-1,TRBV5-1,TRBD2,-,CASSLSLAGGPNEQFF,TGCGCCAGCAGCTTATCCCTAGCGGGAGGTCCCAATGAGCAGTTCTTC